In its sample, the clone carrying this T cell receptor (beta chain) was seen many times. The library was prepared for alpha chains; this beta chain is a stray read, so its frequency means little. In the library, each TCR cDNA molecule bore its own unique molecular identifier. In TCRdb, the 5' RACE reads were re-called with MiXCR into one record per CDR3 protein. The table shows 10,000 to 15,000 distinct CDR3 sequences, with 3.9% occurring only once. The CDR3 sequence is 15 residues long. V gave up 4 bases and J gave up 6 bases; unmatched junction bases: 7. CDR1 SGHTA and CDR2 FQGNSA come from the germline V gene. The data derive from a study of spatial heterogeneity in lung cancer. Time point specified: sample taken at primary tumor resection. Whole RNA, isolated from tumor, nontumor lung or frozen PBMC, was sequenced without prior sorting. The donor group consisted of 72 patients who had untreated, early-stage non-small cell lung cancer.

The receptor's source is a male donor with early-stage non-small cell lung cancer. The starting material was PBMCs, obtained at surgery. The V and J genes are TRBV7-2 and TRBJ2-1, with 9 nucleotides matching TRBD2. The DNA for the CDR3 is TGTGCCAGCAGCTACGGAGGGACTAGCTCCAATGAGCAGTTCTTC. This sequence encodes CASSYGGTSSNEQFF. Full variable domain (remainder filled in from reference TRBV7-2 and TRBJ2-1): GAGVSQSPSNKVTEKGKDVELRCDPISGHTALYWYRQSLGQGLEFLIYFQGNSAPDKSGLPSDRFSAERTGGSVSTLTIQRTQQEDSAVYLCASSYGGTSSNEQFFGPGTRLTVL.